The subject of this entry is one T cell receptor beta chain. Antigen: not known. The primer mix had 60 Vbeta and 13 Jbeta primers. Repertoires were generated with immunoSEQ multiplex PCR, while TCRdb's copy carries only in-frame clones and drops some. The sample lists about 190,000 clones, 70% to 80% occurring once. V lost 0 bases and J lost 0, with 6 bases in between. The CDR3 totals 15 residues. Per germline, CDR1 MGHRA and CDR2 YSYEKL. This specimen belongs to a study of cytomegalovirus exposure and HLA in healthy donors. Across the whole study: Researchers found that approximately 85% of almost 400 genotyped donors fell within the Caucasian-associated ancestry cluster. Study findings and constraints: Reported performance of the classifier showed diagnosis of cytomegalovirus status with high specificity and sensitivity.

This sequence was found in a woman aged 30 to 39 in good health and CMV-seropositive. Sequences were obtained from PBMCs. The chain uses TRBV4-1 and TRBJ1-5, with no clear D. CDR3 coding DNA: TGCGCCAGCAGCCAAGACAGATATAGCAATCAGCCCCAGCATTTT. Its protein is CASSQDRYSNQPQHF.